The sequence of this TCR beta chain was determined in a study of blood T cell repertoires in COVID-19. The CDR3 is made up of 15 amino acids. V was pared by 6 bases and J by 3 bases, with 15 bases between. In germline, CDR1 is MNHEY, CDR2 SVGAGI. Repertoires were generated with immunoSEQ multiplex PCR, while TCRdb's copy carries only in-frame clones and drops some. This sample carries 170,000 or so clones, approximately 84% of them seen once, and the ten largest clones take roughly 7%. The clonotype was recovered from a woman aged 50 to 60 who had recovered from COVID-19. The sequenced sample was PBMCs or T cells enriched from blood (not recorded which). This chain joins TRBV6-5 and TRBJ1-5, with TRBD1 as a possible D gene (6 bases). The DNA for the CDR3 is TGTGCCAGCAGCCCACGGGGGGACATCAATCAGCCCCAGCATTTT. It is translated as CASSPRGDINQPQHF.